This T cell receptor (beta chain) was sequenced in a study of blood T cell repertoires in COVID-19. The protocol was immunoSEQ multiplex PCR, while the TCRdb copy is restricted to in-frame clones and leaves out a portion. The sample yields fewer than 250,000 clones, 70% to 90% seen once. Participants were placed into cohorts based on the clinical history they reported. The CDR3 spans 13 residues. Germline V gene sequence: CDR1 GTSNPN, CDR2 SVGIG (reference sequence). V was pared by 3 bases and J by 5 bases, with 13 bases between. The origin of this receptor is a woman between 18 and 29 years old who had recovered from COVID-19. The material sequenced was PBMCs or T cells enriched from blood (not recorded which). This chain joins TRBV30 and TRBJ1-2; unclear D gene. CDR3 sequence reads: CAWRPDFVYGYTF. Here the CDR3 DNA reads TGTGCCTGGAGGCCGGACTTTGTGTATGGCTACACCTTC.